This T cell receptor beta chain was identified in a study of blood T cell repertoires in COVID-19. Whole-study context: There were acute and convalescent COVID-19 samples, and they came from the United States, Italy and Spain. T cells, B-cell-depleted T cells, or PBMCs supplied cDNA or gDNA.

This clone was seen a handful of times. In the authors' workflow: Nucleated cell counts were estimated from reference gene primer amplification. Sequenced by immunoSEQ multiplex PCR; TCRdb stores in-frame clones only, minus some. V and J calls and clone size are as listed in that table; D and trimming were resolved from the DNA. Found here are hundreds of thousands of clones, approximately 85% of them singletons; the top ten hold more than 0.75%. From germline, CDR1 is SGHRS and CDR2 YFSETQ. The CDR3 extends over 14 amino acids. Trimming left V 4 bases short and J 4 bases short, with 14 bases between.

The TCR comes from a man aged 35-49 years with acute or convalescent COVID-19. V gene TRBV5-1 combines with J gene TRBJ1-2; a weak D match, TRBD1 (6 bases). Sequences were obtained from peripheral blood. CDR3 bases: TGCGCCAGCAGCCGGGAGGGGACACCCTATGGCTACACCTTC. Protein: CASSREGTPYGYTF. The whole variable domain, filled in from reference TRBV5-1 and TRBJ1-2, reads KAGVTQTPRYLIKTRGQQVTLSCSPISGHRSVSWYQQTPGQGLQFLFEYFSETQRNKGNFPGRFSGRQFSNSRSEMNVSTLELGDSALYLCASSREGTPYGYTFGSGTRLTVV.